This paragraph reports one T cell receptor (beta chain). The source of the sample is a study of blood T cell repertoires in COVID-19. Study-wide background: T cells, B-cell-depleted T cells, or PBMCs supplied cDNA or gDNA.

Sequenced by immunoSEQ multiplex PCR; TCRdb stores in-frame clones only, minus some. The repertoire consists of 45,000 or so clones, with roughly 86% occurring once and the leading ten covering over 2%. Germline V lookup: CDR1 MGHRA, CDR2 YSYEKL. The J segment lost 5 bases and the V segment lost 4 bases, leaving 12 bases of the junction unmatched. The CDR3 loop spans 18 amino acids. The rearrangement links TRBV4-1 to TRBJ2-5; 14 bases agree with TRBD2. The sequence derives from a woman aged 55-70 years with acute or convalescent COVID-19. The sequencing sample was made of peripheral blood. This CDR3 is CASSPGTSGGMPRETQYF. Written as DNA, the CDR3 is TGCGCCAGCAGCCCTGGGACTAGCGGGGGCATGCCAAGGGAGACCCAGTACTTC.